The T cell receptor beta chain described here comes from a study of CD8 T cells in ankylosing spondylitis. A few counts support this clonotype. Its cognate antigen is unknown. Germline-derived CDR1 and CDR2 are SSHAT and FNYEAQ (reference sequence). This CDR3 is built from 15 residues. V was shortened by 0 bases and J by 6 bases, with 12 bases between the two germline ends. Study results and limitations: Blood from ankylosing spondylitis patients appeared to carry a characteristic roughly 8-variant TCR beta motif.

A single record per CDR3 protein comes from TCRdb applying MiXCR to the 5' RACE reads. Of roughly 450,000 distinct CDR3 sequences listed, 25% to 30% are singletons. The sample consisted of blood, either unsorted or a sorted T cell fraction (not recorded which). V usage is TRBV7-7 and J usage is TRBJ2-1; D is unclear. This receptor was taken from a male donor with ankylosing spondylitis. Here the CDR3 reads CASSLAIVDRNEQFF. In DNA form, the CDR3 reads TGTGCCAGCAGCTTAGCTATTGTAGACCGCAATGAGCAGTTCTTC.